The T cell receptor (beta chain) under discussion was sequenced for a study of shared clonotypes between healthy human individuals. Cells designated naive CD8 were CD45RO-negative and were positively selected for CCR7, with terminally differentiated effector memory CD45RA+ cells excluded. Germline CDR1 reads SGHNT; CDR2 reads YYREEE (reference sequence). The CDR3 extends over 12 amino acids. The V end lost 5 bases, the J end lost 5 bases, and 11 bases lay between the germline ends. The assay was immunoSEQ multiplex PCR, and TCRdb's table has in-frame clones only and misses some. The sample includes about 2.1 million clones, approximately 92% of them seen just once.

The sequence derives from a man between 18 and 29 years old in good health. Some clones in this sample may be carry-over from other donors' samples. The source material was naive CD8+ T cells from PBMCs. The gene calls are TRBV5-4 and TRBJ2-7, with D hard to call. CDR3 DNA: TGTGCCAGCAGTTTCGGACCAGACGAGCAGTACTTC. Amino acids: CASSFGPDEQYF.